This T cell receptor (beta chain) originates from a study of blood T cell repertoires in COVID-19. Study-wide background: The study drew acute and convalescent COVID-19 samples from the United States, Italy and Spain. The cDNA or gDNA used as material had been derived from T cells, B-cell-depleted T cells, or PBMCs.

Germline V gene data show CDR1 as MNHEY and CDR2 as SVGAGI. V gave up 7 bases and J gave up 3 bases, with 12 bases separating them. The CDR3 length is 14 residues. Generated by immunoSEQ multiplex PCR, the TCRdb table keeps only in-frame clones and is missing some. This sample has 60,000 to 70,000 clones, with 74% found just once. The TCR sequence derives from an elderly woman with acute or convalescent COVID-19. The sample consisted of peripheral blood. The chain is built from TRBV6-5 and TRBJ2-2; maybe TRBD2 (5 bases). The CDR3: CASTRARDTGELFF. CDR3 nucleotide sequence: TGTGCCAGCACCCGAGCGAGGGACACCGGGGAGCTGTTTTTT.